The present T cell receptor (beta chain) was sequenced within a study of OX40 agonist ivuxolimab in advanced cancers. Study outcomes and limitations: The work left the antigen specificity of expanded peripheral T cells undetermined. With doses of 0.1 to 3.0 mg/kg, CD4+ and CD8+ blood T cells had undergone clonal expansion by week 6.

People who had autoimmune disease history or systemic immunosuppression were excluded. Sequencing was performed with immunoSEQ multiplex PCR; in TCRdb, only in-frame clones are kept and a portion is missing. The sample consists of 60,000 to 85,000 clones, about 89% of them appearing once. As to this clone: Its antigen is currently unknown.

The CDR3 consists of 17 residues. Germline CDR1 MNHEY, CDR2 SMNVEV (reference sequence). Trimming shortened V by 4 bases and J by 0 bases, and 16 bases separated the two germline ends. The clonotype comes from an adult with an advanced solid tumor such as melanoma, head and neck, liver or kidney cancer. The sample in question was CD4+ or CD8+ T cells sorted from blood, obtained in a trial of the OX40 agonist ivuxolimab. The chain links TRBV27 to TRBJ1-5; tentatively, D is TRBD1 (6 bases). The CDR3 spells CASSSRTGIYSNQPQHF. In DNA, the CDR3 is TGTGCCAGCAGTTCCCGAACAGGGATCTATAGCAATCAGCCCCAGCATTTT.